A single sample gave rise to the 9 T cell receptor beta chains below, sequenced in a study of cytomegalovirus exposure and HLA in healthy donors. It was with 60 Vbeta and 13 Jbeta primers that the PCR ran. Assay used: immunoSEQ multiplex PCR; TCRdb lists only in-frame clones, some missing. The sample lists under 130,000 clones, more than 60% seen once, with about 5% in the top ten. Material for sequencing was PBMCs. These receptors were obtained from a male donor in good health and CMV-seronegative.

The chain is built from TRBV5-1 and TRBJ2-5; 9 bases align to TRBD1. The CDR3 consists of 16 residues. V shed 0 bases and J 5 bases; nucleotides not matched to a gene: 8. Germline CDR1 is SGHRS and CDR2 is YFSETQ. This CDR3 is CASSLGSTGGAETQYF. The CDR3 region has the DNA TGCGCCAGCAGCTTGGGCTCTACAGGGGGCGCGGAGACCCAGTACTTC. Based on the CDR3 plus reference TRBV5-1 and TRBJ2-5, the full variable domain is KAGVTQTPRYLIKTRGQQVTLSCSPISGHRSVSWYQQTPGQGLQFLFEYFSETQRNKGNFPGRFSGRQFSNSRSEMNVSTLELGDSALYLCASSLGSTGGAETQYFGPGTRLLVL.

The chain is built from TRBV5-5 and TRBJ1-4, with D tentatively TRBD1 (5 bases). CDR3 size: 16 residues. CDR1 is SGHKS, CDR2 YYEKEE, per germline (reference sequence). Trimming shortened V by 5 bases and J by 0 bases, and 14 bases separated the two germline ends. CDR3 sequence: CASSSSPGATNEKLFF. The CDR3 nucleotides read TGTGCCAGCAGTTCCAGTCCGGGGGCAACTAATGAAAAACTGTTTTTT.

This clone was seen a handful of times. The chain is built from TRBV30 and TRBJ2-7; maybe TRBD2 (5 bases). CDR3 size: 14 residues. V lost 7 bases to trimming and J lost 3 bases, with 19 bases between them. Germline V gene sequence: CDR1 GTSNPN, CDR2 SVGIG (reference sequence). The CDR3 DNA follows: TGTGCCTTACACCGGGGATTCCCCGACTACGAGCAGTACTTC. This sequence encodes CALHRGFPDYEQYF.

The rearrangement links TRBV2 to TRBJ2-1; 12 bases are a match to TRBD2. This CDR3 contains 15 residues. Germline values: CDR1 SNHLY, CDR2 FYNNEI. Trimming cost V 6 bases and J 5 bases; bases outside gene matches: 5. In DNA form, the CDR3 reads TGTGCCAGCAGCCGGACTAGCGGGGACCACAATGAGCAGTTCTTC. Translating it yields CASSRTSGDHNEQFF.

The chain uses TRBV27 and TRBJ2-1; 8 positions match TRBD1. The V gene's germline CDR1 is MNHEY and CDR2 SMNVEV (reference sequence). Trimming removed 3 bases from V and 8 bases from J; junction bases left unmatched: 9. This CDR3 is built from 15 residues. CDR3 in amino acids: CASSFGTGGVDEQFF. In DNA form, the CDR3 reads TGTGCCAGCAGTTTCGGGACAGGTGGGGTGGATGAGCAGTTCTTC.

The V call is TRBV9, the J call TRBJ2-7; the match to TRBD2 covers 13 bases. V shed 0 bases, J shed 7 bases, and the junction held 4 bases outside the gene matches. Per the germline V gene, CDR1 is SGDLS and CDR2 is YYNGEE. This CDR3 spans 15 amino acids. CDR3 residues: CASSVEGLAGAEQYF. CDR3 nucleotide sequence: TGTGCCAGCAGCGTAGAAGGACTAGCGGGAGCAGAGCAGTACTTC.

For this clone: Within the sample, other DNA sequences also encode this same CDR3. The chain links TRBV6-1 to TRBJ2-1; 8 nucleotides agree with TRBD1. V lost 3 bases to trimming and J lost 7 bases; unmatched junction nucleotides: 8. CDR3 length: 15 amino acids. Germline V gene sequence: CDR1 MNHNS, CDR2 SASEGT. CDR3 nucleotide sequence: TGTGCCAGCAGTGAGAGGCAGGGGGCAAGGAATGAGCAGTTCTTC. Its translation: CASSERQGARNEQFF.

The V gene is TRBV11-3, the J gene TRBJ2-2; D gene unclear. The CDR3 has 11 residues. The germline V gene has CDR1 SGHNT and CDR2 YENEEA. The V end lost 5 bases, the J end lost 5 bases, and 3 bases lay between the germline ends. CDR3 sequence: CASSLTGELFF. CDR3 nucleotides: TGTGCCAGCAGCCTAACCGGGGAGCTGTTTTTT.

The rearrangement uses TRBV5-1 and TRBJ2-2; TRBD1 matches at 7 bases. The V and J ends lost 0 bases and 4 bases, in that order; junction bases with no gene match: 3. Per germline, CDR1 SGHRS and CDR2 YFSETQ. This CDR3 spans 15 amino acids. The CDR3 DNA is TGCGCCAGCAGCTTGGGGGACAGAAGCACCGGGGAGCTGTTTTTT. This codes for CASSLGDRSTGELFF. Together with reference TRBV5-1 and TRBJ2-2, the CDR3 gives the full variable domain: KAGVTQTPRYLIKTRGQQVTLSCSPISGHRSVSWYQQTPGQGLQFLFEYFSETQRNKGNFPGRFSGRQFSNSRSEMNVSTLELGDSALYLCASSLGDRSTGELFFGEGSRLTVL.